The 26 T cell receptor beta chains below come from one sample, sequenced in a study of blood T cell repertoires in COVID-19. Clones were sequenced by immunoSEQ multiplex PCR, and TCRdb holds only the in-frame ones, with some missing. The sample lists about 230,000 clones; 85% to 90% were seen once. Material for sequencing was peripheral blood. The receptors were gathered from a woman aged 60-70 years with acute or convalescent COVID-19.

CDR3 sequence: CASSHRRSGTGDSPLHF. CDR3 nucleotides: TGTGCCAGCAGCCATCGGAGGTCCGGGACAGGGGATTCACCCCTCCACTTT. The rearrangement uses TRBV7-9 and TRBJ1-6, with 10 bases lining up with TRBD1. Per germline, CDR1 SEHNR and CDR2 FQNEAQ (reference sequence). V lost 5 bases to trimming and J lost 8 bases; unmatched junction nucleotides: 12. This CDR3 is 17 amino acids long.

The chain recombines TRBV7-2 with TRBJ2-4, with TRBD1 matching over 9 bases. Germline V CDR1 and CDR2: SGHTA, FQGNSA. V gave up 5 bases and J gave up 8 bases; unmatched junction bases: 7. The CDR3 consists of 14 residues. For the CDR3, the DNA is TGTGCCAGCAGCGCGGACAGGGGCGGGGACATTCAGTACTTC. This sequence encodes CASSADRGGDIQYF. The full variable domain, completed using reference TRBV7-2 and TRBJ2-4, is GAGVSQSPSNKVTEKGKDVELRCDPISGHTALYWYRQSLGQGLEFLIYFQGNSAPDKSGLPSDRFSAERTGGSVSTLTIQRTQQEDSAVYLCASSADRGGDIQYFGAGTRLSVL.

The rearrangement links TRBV19 to TRBJ1-5, with 8 bases matching TRBD1. Germline values: CDR1 LNHDA, CDR2 SQIVND (reference sequence). The length of the CDR3 is 14 residues. Trimming took 5 bases from V and 4 from J; bases not matched to a gene: 4. The CDR3 reads CASSPTGDNQPQHF. CDR3 in DNA: TGTGCCAGTAGTCCGACAGGGGATAATCAGCCCCAGCATTTT.

This chain joins TRBV13 and TRBJ1-4, with a weak D call TRBD1 (5 bases). From germline, CDR1 is PRHDT and CDR2 FYEKMQ (reference sequence). V lost 7 bases and J lost 5, with 26 bases in between. This CDR3 region has 18 residues. The CDR3 sequence: CASTPGREGGGWNEKLFF. The CDR3, as DNA: TGTGCCAGCACCCCGGGCAGGGAGGGCGGCGGCTGGAATGAAAAACTGTTTTTT.

The rearrangement uses TRBV2 and TRBJ2-1; 11 positions agree with TRBD1. J lost 4 bases, V lost 6 bases, and 11 bases had no gene match. Germline V gene lookup returns CDR1 SNHLY and CDR2 FYNNEI. The CDR3 totals 17 residues. The CDR3, as DNA: TGTGCCAGCAGAGTAAGTTCCGGGACAGGGGGTTACAATGAGCAGTTCTTC. Encoded protein: CASRVSSGTGGYNEQFF. Supplemented by reference TRBV2 and TRBJ2-1, the full variable domain reads EPEVTQTPSHQVTQMGQEVILRCVPISNHLYFYWYRQILGQKVEFLVSFYNNEISEKSEIFDDQFSVERPDGSNFTLKIRSTKLEDSAMYFCASRVSSGTGGYNEQFFGPGTRLTVL.

In this sample, this clone turned up once. The chain combines TRBV19 with TRBJ1-4, with D unresolved. This CDR3 region has 14 residues. V dropped 2 bases and J dropped 5 bases, with 9 bases sitting between them. Germline values: CDR1 LNHDA, CDR2 SQIVND (reference sequence). The CDR3 region has the DNA TGTGCCAGTAGTATAATGGCCGGGAATGAAAAACTGTTTTTT. Residues: CASSIMAGNEKLFF.

This clone appeared a single time. The genes are TRBV9 and TRBJ2-1, with D uncertain. The V gene lost 0 bases and the J gene lost 5 bases, with 12 bases spanning the gap. The CDR3 covers 15 residues. Germline V lookup: CDR1 SGDLS, CDR2 YYNGEE. This chain's CDR3 is CASSVEKAADNEQFF. CDR3 nucleotide sequence: TGTGCCAGCAGCGTAGAAAAGGCGGCCGACAATGAGCAGTTCTTC.

J is TRBJ1-2 and V is TRBV19; tentatively, D is TRBD1 (5 bases). This CDR3 region has 15 residues. Germline CDR1 LNHDA, CDR2 SQIVND (reference sequence). The V and J ends lost 10 bases and 0 bases respectively, with 18 bases between them. The CDR3 loop reads CATSARVGPNYGYTF. The CDR3 DNA sequence: TGTGCCACCTCGGCCAGGGTAGGGCCTAACTATGGCTACACCTTC.

The CDR3, as DNA: TGTGCCAGCAGCCCTACTTACTGGGACAGGGGAGAGGATGAAAAACTGTTTTTT. Translation gives CASSPTYWDRGEDEKLFF. The J gene is TRBJ1-4, the V gene TRBV7-9; 10 nucleotides align to TRBD1. Trimming took 5 bases from V and 6 from J; bases not matched to a gene: 15. CDR1 is SEHNR and CDR2 is FQNEAQ in the germline V gene (reference sequence). The CDR3 loop spans 18 amino acids.

The chain carries TRBV7-9 and TRBJ2-4; D ambiguous. Trimming removed 2 bases from V and 16 bases from J, with 18 bases in between. The CDR3 is 13 residues long. CDR1 and CDR2 (germline): SEHNR, FQNEAQ (reference sequence). The CDR3 reads CASSLNDPYALYF. The CDR3 nucleotides are TGTGCCAGCAGCTTAAATGATCCCTACGCCCTATACTTC.

The V and J genes are TRBV28 and TRBJ2-1; TRBD2 aligns across 12 bases. The CDR3 has 15 residues. Germline V gives CDR1 MDHEN, CDR2 SYDVKM. V shed 2 bases and J 7 bases; nucleotides not matched to a gene: 3. The CDR3 spells CASSLMGLAGNEQFF. The DNA of the CDR3 is TGTGCCAGCAGTTTAATGGGACTAGCGGGTAATGAGCAGTTCTTC.

The chain is built from TRBV10-2 and TRBJ1-6; 8 bases map to TRBD1. CDR1 and CDR2 from the germline V gene are WSHSY and SAAADI. Trimming took 3 bases from V and 9 from J; bases not matched to a gene: 10. The CDR3 loop spans 16 amino acids. The CDR3 DNA sequence: TGCGCCAGCAGTGATCAGGGGGCGGGGCCCCGTTCACCCCTCCACTTT. This gives the protein CASSDQGAGPRSPLHF.

This clone occurred a few times. This chain uses TRBV9 with TRBJ2-7; no definite D call. Germline V gene data show CDR1 as SGDLS and CDR2 as YYNGEE. Between the trimmed V and J ends, which lost 2 bases and 3 bases, there was a span of 12 bases. CDR3 length: 14 amino acids. Written as DNA, the CDR3 is TGTGCCAGCAGCGTGTCGGGTTCCCTCTACGAGCAGTACTTC. Amino acid sequence: CASSVSGSLYEQYF.

A remark on this clone: Other nucleotide sequences in the sample specify the same CDR3. J is TRBJ2-7 and V is TRBV13; 9 bases fit TRBD1. V dropped 5 bases and J dropped 2; count of bases not matched to a gene: 4. Germline values: CDR1 PRHDT, CDR2 FYEKMQ (reference sequence). CDR3 length: 14 residues. The CDR3 reads CASSARQGAYEQYF. As DNA, the CDR3 is TGTGCCAGCAGCGCGCGACAGGGGGCCTACGAGCAGTACTTC.

This chain connects TRBV19 to TRBJ2-3, with TRBD2 as a possible D gene (5 bases). Germline assignment: CDR1 LNHDA and CDR2 SQIVND (reference sequence). V lost 2 bases and J 1 base, leaving 13 bases between the germline ends. This CDR3 has 16 amino acids. CDR3 protein: CASSILGGWGTDTQYF. CDR3 bases: TGTGCCAGTAGTATACTCGGAGGATGGGGCACAGATACGCAGTATTTT. Filled out from reference TRBV19 and TRBJ2-3, the complete variable domain reads DGGITQSPKYLFRKEGQNVTLSCEQNLNHDAMYWYRQDPGQGLRLIYYSQIVNDFQKGDIAEGYSVSREKKESFPLTVTSAQKNPTAFYLCASSILGGWGTDTQYFGPGTRLTVL.

About this clone itself: The same CDR3 also results from other DNA sequences found in this sample. The rearrangement joins TRBV18 to TRBJ2-7, with 9 bases identical to TRBD2. Germline V gene sequence: CDR1 KGHSH, CDR2 LQKENI. This CDR3 comprises 13 residues. Trimming removed 4 bases from V and 4 bases from J; junction bases left unmatched: 2. For the CDR3, the DNA is TGTGCCAGCTCACTAGCGGGAGATTACGAGCAGTACTTC. The encoded protein is CASSLAGDYEQYF.

This sequence joins TRBV10-3 and TRBJ1-6; no definite D call. The germline V gene encodes CDR1 ENHRY and CDR2 SYGVKD. The CDR3 is made up of 15 amino acids. Trimming cost V 0 bases and J 3 bases, with 6 bases left between them. The CDR3 nucleotides are TGTGCCATCAGTGAGTCGTCAGTCTATAATTCACCCCTCCACTTT. It encodes CAISESSVYNSPLHF.

This clone was observed a single time. The rearrangement joins TRBV12-3 or TRBV12-4 to TRBJ2-7; TRBD1 agrees at 7 bases. There are 13 residues in the CDR3. V dropped 3 bases and J dropped 6; count of bases not matched to a gene: 5. The CDR3 DNA is TGTGCCAGCAGTTTTGGACAGGTCGGCGAGCAGTACTTC. This sequence encodes CASSFGQVGEQYF.

Remarks on this clone: One end of the junction does not line up with germline, which may come from a read error. The chain couples TRBV29-1 to TRBJ2-1, with D possibly being TRBD2 (5 bases). This CDR3 contains 12 residues. The germline V gene encodes CDR1 SQVTM and CDR2 ANQGSEA. The CDR3 protein is CSGEYSRDEQFF. CDR3 in DNA: TGCAGCGGTGAATATTCGAGGGATGAGCAGTTCTTC.

J is TRBJ2-7 and V is TRBV20-1; 12 nucleotides match TRBD2. CDR3 length equals 15 residues. Looked up from germline, CDR1 is DFQATT and CDR2 is SNEGSKA (reference sequence). The trim removed 3 bases at V and 7 bases at J, leaving 10 bases unmatched. CDR3 sequence: CSASMRLAGAQEQYF. The CDR3, as DNA: TGCAGTGCTAGTATGAGACTAGCGGGAGCGCAGGAGCAGTACTTC.

The gene calls are TRBV11-2 and TRBJ2-1; D perhaps matches TRBD2 (5 bases). This CDR3 contains 16 residues. Germline V CDR1 and CDR2: SGHAT, FQNNGV. Trimming left V 5 bases short and J 6 bases short, with 20 bases between. The CDR3 region has the DNA TGTGCCAGCAGCCCCAGCGGTCAAATACGTGGCAATGAGCAGTTCTTC. Translated, it gives CASSPSGQIRGNEQFF.

This clone has just a few counts. The V and J genes are TRBV27 and TRBJ2-1, with TRBD2 matching over 11 bases. Germline loops: CDR1 MNHEY, CDR2 SMNVEV (reference sequence). The V segment lost 1 base and the J segment 4 bases; nucleotides outside the gene matches: 3. This CDR3 has 16 amino acids. CDR3 DNA: TGTGCCAGCAGTTTATTCGGGACTAGCGGTTACAATGAGCAGTTCTTC. Amino acid sequence: CASSLFGTSGYNEQFF.

This clone was detected once. V usage is TRBV11-2 and J usage is TRBJ2-5, with TRBD2 matching 11 bases. Germline CDR1 SGHAT, CDR2 FQNNGV. Trimming at V came to 5 bases and at J to 1 base, leaving 3 bases not matched to a gene. The length of the CDR3 is 15 residues. The CDR3 sequence: CASSHGTSGQETQYF. The DNA of the CDR3 is TGTGCCAGCAGCCACGGGACTAGCGGCCAAGAGACCCAGTACTTC.

The rearrangement joins TRBV2 to TRBJ1-6, with a possible D match to TRBD1 (6 bases). CDR1 and CDR2 from the germline V gene are SNHLY and FYNNEI. The CDR3 consists of 14 residues. Deletions cut 5 bases from V and 9 bases from J, with 14 bases between. CDR3 nucleotide sequence: TGTGCCAGCAGTACACAGGGCCAGGGTTCACCCCTCCACTTT. Translation: CASSTQGQGSPLHF. Full variable domain (outside the CDR3, taken from reference TRBV2 and TRBJ1-6): EPEVTQTPSHQVTQMGQEVILRCVPISNHLYFYWYRQILGQKVEFLVSFYNNEISEKSEIFDDQFSVERPDGSNFTLKIRSTKLEDSAMYFCASSTQGQGSPLHFGNGTRLTVT.

The V and J genes are TRBV2 and TRBJ1-6; D might be TRBD1 (6 bases). This CDR3 comprises 15 residues. V was shortened by 7 bases and J by 1 base, with 11 bases between the two germline ends. Germline V CDR1 and CDR2: SNHLY, FYNNEI. The CDR3 spells CASTRTASYNSPLHF. DNA for the CDR3: TGTGCCAGCACACGGACAGCATCCTATAATTCACCCCTCCACTTT.

This chain uses TRBV27 with TRBJ1-6; the D is unclear. The CDR3 spans 12 residues. Germline V gene data show CDR1 as MNHEY and CDR2 as SMNVEV (reference sequence). The V gene lost 9 bases and the J gene lost 4 bases, with 7 bases spanning the gap. DNA for the CDR3: TGTGCCAGTAGAGAATATAATTCACCCCTCCACTTT. Translating gives CASREYNSPLHF.